This T cell receptor beta chain was sequenced for a study of shared clonotypes between healthy human individuals. Regarding the study as a whole: Clonotypes which were not shared had lower generation probabilities than clonotypes that all four donors shared.

CD45RO-negative, CCR7-selected cells formed the naive CD8 fraction, which excluded terminally differentiated effector memory CD45RA+ cells. The CDR3 is made up of 15 amino acids. Trimming cost V 6 bases and J 3 bases, with 16 bases left between them. Germline V lookup: CDR1 SGHRS, CDR2 YFSETQ. Template for every sorted-subset replicate PCR totaled about 0.2 ug DNA, some 30,000 T cell genomes. Clones were sequenced by immunoSEQ multiplex PCR, and TCRdb holds only the in-frame ones, with some missing. The repertoire holds some 630,000 clones, roughly 96% seen once, with 0.095% to 0.13% in the top ten. Details on this clone: The antigen is undetermined.

The sample comprised naive CD8+ T cells sorted from blood. The genes are TRBV5-1 and TRBJ2-1; the D gene is possibly TRBD1 (7 bases). The clonotype was recovered from a woman in her twenties or thirties in good health. CDR3 amino acids: CASKGGRGDYNEQFF. The CDR3 nucleotides are TGCGCCAGCAAAGGGGGCAGGGGGGACTACAATGAGCAGTTCTTC. Full variable domain (remainder filled in from reference TRBV5-1 and TRBJ2-1): KAGVTQTPRYLIKTRGQQVTLSCSPISGHRSVSWYQQTPGQGLQFLFEYFSETQRNKGNFPGRFSGRQFSNSRSEMNVSTLELGDSALYLCASKGGRGDYNEQFFGPGTRLTVL.